The 31 T cell receptor beta chains below come from one sample, sequenced in a study of T cells in localized non-small cell lung cancer. The table came from immunoSEQ multiplex PCR; TCRdb's copy has only in-frame clones and leaves some out. The sample yields 100,000 to 150,000 clones, 89% seen once. The sequenced sample was peripheral blood, obtained before any cancer treatment. These TCRs come from a female donor at least 60 years old with stage I lung adenocarcinoma.

The V call is TRBV28, the J call TRBJ1-4, with D possibly TRBD1 on 6 matching bases. Germline loops: CDR1 MDHEN, CDR2 SYDVKM. This CDR3 comprises 15 residues. Trimming shortened V by 5 bases and J by 3 bases, and 13 bases separated the two germline ends. CDR3 DNA sequence: TGTGCCAGCAGTCTACGGGGGGCAGCTAATGAAAAACTGTTTTTT. Translating gives CASSLRGAANEKLFF. The full variable domain, its missing parts supplied by reference TRBV28 and TRBJ1-4, is DVKVTQSSRYLVKRTGEKVFLECVQDMDHENMFWYRQDPGLGLRLIYFSYDVKMKEKGDIPEGYSVSREKKERFSLILESASTNQTSMYLCASSLRGAANEKLFFGSGTQLSVL.

The chain uses TRBV19 and TRBJ2-1; D gene unclear. The germline gives CDR1 LNHDA, CDR2 SQIVND (reference sequence). This CDR3 contains 15 residues. Deletions cut 0 bases from V and 6 bases from J, with 12 bases between. The CDR3 sequence is CASSIDSERVNEQFF. CDR3 nucleotides: TGTGCCAGTAGTATAGATTCGGAAAGGGTCAATGAGCAGTTCTTC.

The chain couples TRBV15 to TRBJ1-6, with D maybe TRBD1 (6 bases). V dropped 8 bases and J dropped 1 base, with 15 bases sitting between them. This CDR3 comprises 16 residues. Germline V gene lookup returns CDR1 LNHNV and CDR2 YYDKDF (reference sequence). The CDR3 DNA sequence: TGTGCCACCTGGTTGGACAGTCGGTCCTATAATTCACCCCTCCACTTT. This sequence encodes CATWLDSRSYNSPLHF.

The J gene is TRBJ1-5, the V gene TRBV30; a possible D gene is TRBD1 (5 bases). Per the germline V gene, CDR1 is GTSNPN and CDR2 is SVGIG (reference sequence). V shed 4 bases and J shed 3 bases, with 13 bases lying between them. The CDR3 covers 14 residues. The CDR3 here is CAWNQGAHNQPQHF. The CDR3 nucleotides read TGTGCCTGGAACCAGGGAGCCCACAATCAGCCCCAGCATTTT.

The chain is built from TRBV9 and TRBJ1-3; no definite D call. The CDR3 totals 14 residues. V lost 2 bases, J lost 2 bases, and 8 bases lay in between. The germline V gene has CDR1 SGDLS and CDR2 YYNGEE. The CDR3 bases are TGTGCCAGCAGCGTCGAAGGAACTGGAAACACCATATATTTT. Encoded protein: CASSVEGTGNTIYF.

The chain joins TRBV19 to TRBJ2-5; tentatively, D is TRBD2 (6 bases). The CDR3 loop spans 16 amino acids. V lost 3 bases and J lost 1, with 15 bases in between. Germline V gene sequence: CDR1 LNHDA, CDR2 SQIVND (reference sequence). CDR3 DNA: TGTGCCAGTAGTATTCGCGTAGCGGAAATCCAAGAGACCCAGTACTTC. It yields the protein CASSIRVAEIQETQYF.

The chain carries TRBV6-6 and TRBJ1-4; D is unclear. Germline V CDR1 and CDR2: MNHNY, SVGAGI (reference sequence). V was pared by 10 bases and J by 0 bases, with 15 bases between. This CDR3 region has 15 residues. This CDR3 reads CATQRTSATNEKLFF. Here the CDR3 DNA reads TGTGCCACCCAGAGGACCTCTGCAACTAATGAAAAACTGTTTTTT.

The chain employs TRBV7-2 and TRBJ2-1, with 7 nucleotides matching TRBD2. Trimming cost V 2 bases and J 2 bases; bases outside gene matches: 15. This CDR3 contains 19 residues. CDR1 and CDR2 (germline): SGHTA, FQGNSA. CDR3 sequence: CASSLPRATGGPTYNEQFF. The CDR3 nucleotides are TGTGCCAGCAGCTTACCTAGGGCGACGGGAGGCCCCACCTACAATGAGCAGTTCTTC. The full variable domain, completed using reference TRBV7-2 and TRBJ2-1, is GAGVSQSPSNKVTEKGKDVELRCDPISGHTALYWYRQSLGQGLEFLIYFQGNSAPDKSGLPSDRFSAERTGGSVSTLTIQRTQQEDSAVYLCASSLPRATGGPTYNEQFFGPGTRLTVL.

A few counts support this clone. The gene calls are TRBV30 and TRBJ1-1; the D is unclear. Germline CDR1 and CDR2: GTSNPN and SVGIG (reference sequence). There are 13 residues in the CDR3. Trimming removed 3 bases at V and 5 bases at J, with 13 bases between. This CDR3 is CAWSGSVGTEAFF. The DNA for the CDR3 is TGTGCCTGGAGCGGCAGTGTAGGGACTGAAGCTTTCTTT.

The chain combines TRBV27 with TRBJ1-4; D uncertain. The V end lost 8 bases, the J end lost 8 bases, and 18 bases lay between the germline ends. The CDR3 sequence is 14 residues long. CDR1 is MNHEY, CDR2 SMNVEV, per germline (reference sequence). CDR3 DNA sequence: TGTGCCAGCCGTCTCCGGGCCGGTGGGGAAAAACTGTTTTTT. It encodes CASRLRAGGEKLFF.

The rearrangement joins TRBV7-2 to TRBJ2-1, with 12 nucleotides matching TRBD2. Germline CDR1 SGHTA, CDR2 FQGNSA. This CDR3 contains 14 residues. V was pared by 3 bases and J by 9 bases, with 3 bases of the junction left unmatched. CDR3 sequence reads: CASSFTSGRSEQFF. Written as DNA, the CDR3 is TGTGCCAGCAGCTTTACTAGCGGGAGGAGTGAGCAGTTCTTC.

This chain joins TRBV19 and TRBJ2-3; TRBD1 matches 7 bases. V dropped 3 bases and J dropped 6; count of bases not matched to a gene: 9. Germline values: CDR1 LNHDA, CDR2 SQIVND (reference sequence). The CDR3 is 15 amino acids. This chain's CDR3 is CASSMVAGGRDTQYF. The CDR3 DNA is TGTGCCAGTAGTATGGTGGCAGGGGGTCGTGATACGCAGTATTTT.

As for this clone: Since no conserved phenylalanine or tryptophan closes the CDR3, a read error is the likely cause. Because the CDR3's place on the DNA is in doubt, the DNA is left out and the CDR3 is given as listed by TCRdb. The chain links TRBV28 to TRBJ2-7; the D call TRBD2 from the table was never checked on the DNA. Germline values: CDR1 MDHEN, CDR2 SYDVKM. The CDR3 spans 12 residues, counting both ends. Here the CDR3 reads CASSPQAGTGNI.

This clone was observed once. One end of the junction does not line up with germline, which may come from a read error. The V and J genes are TRBV7-7 and TRBJ2-5, with D unresolved. Per the germline V gene, CDR1 is SSHAT and CDR2 is FNYEAQ (reference sequence). The CDR3 runs to 15 residues. DNA for the CDR3: TGTGCTAGCAGCCCCGCACTCTTAGAGCAAGAGACCCAGTACTTC. This encodes CASSPALLEQETQYF.

This sequence joins TRBV10-3 and TRBJ2-7, with 8 bases fitting TRBD1. This CDR3 region has 13 residues. V lost 6 bases, J lost 5 bases, and 6 bases stayed unmatched. Germline lookup yields CDR1 ENHRY and CDR2 SYGVKD. The CDR3 DNA reads TGTGCCATCAGACAGGGGGTCATGGACGAGCAGTACTTC. Amino acid sequence: CAIRQGVMDEQYF.

About this clone itself: Other DNA sequences in this sample translate to the same CDR3. The CDR3 reads CASSTTGAGNTIYF. CDR3 coding DNA: TGTGCCAGCAGCACGACTGGTGCTGGAAACACCATATATTTT. The chain combines TRBV9 with TRBJ1-3; D gene ambiguous. CDR3 length equals 14 residues. CDR1 and CDR2 from the germline V gene are SGDLS and YYNGEE. V lost 4 bases, J lost 2 bases, and 10 bases lay in between.

The chain is built from TRBV11-3 and TRBJ2-7; 9 nucleotides line up with TRBD2. Germline V lookup: CDR1 SGHNT, CDR2 YENEEA. V dropped 4 bases and J dropped 2; count of bases not matched to a gene: 12. This CDR3 contains 17 residues. CDR3 bases: TGTGCCAGCAGCTCCCGCGGGGGGGCGGCAAGCCCCTACGAGCAGTACTTC. It translates to CASSSRGGAASPYEQYF.

This chain links TRBV2 with TRBJ1-5, with D possibly TRBD1 on 5 matching bases. Germline V lookup: CDR1 SNHLY, CDR2 FYNNEI. CDR3 size: 15 residues. Between the trimmed V and J ends, which lost 4 bases and 0 bases, there was a span of 10 bases. The CDR3 DNA sequence: TGTGCCAGCAGTGGGGACGGCCGTAGCAATCAGCCCCAGCATTTT. Translated, it gives CASSGDGRSNQPQHF.

The V and J genes are TRBV28 and TRBJ2-7; 8 bases align to TRBD2. Germline CDR1 is MDHEN and CDR2 is SYDVKM. This CDR3 region has 13 residues. V was clipped by 11 bases and J by 2 bases; unmatched bases: 8. Written as DNA, the CDR3 is TGTGCCTCTGAGCGGGGGAGCACCTACGAGCAGTACTTC. This gives the protein CASERGSTYEQYF.

The chain recombines TRBV25-1 with TRBJ2-6; possible D gene TRBD1, 6 bases. CDR1 is MGHDK, CDR2 SYGVNS, per germline. This CDR3 contains 13 residues. V lost 6 bases, J lost 8 bases, and 11 bases lay in between. Here the CDR3 reads CASSPTGSNVLTF. The CDR3 DNA sequence: TGTGCCAGCAGCCCGACAGGATCCAACGTCCTGACTTTC.

The gene calls are TRBV11-3 and TRBJ2-2; possible D gene TRBD2, 6 bases. The V gene's germline CDR1 is SGHNT and CDR2 YENEEA. V lost 4 bases and J lost 1, with 10 bases in between. The CDR3 consists of 15 residues. The CDR3 region is CASSSRGGNTGELFF. DNA for the CDR3: TGTGCCAGCAGCTCGCGGGGAGGGAACACCGGGGAGCTGTTTTTT.

The chain carries TRBV7-2 and TRBJ2-1; D unresolved. Germline V gene sequence: CDR1 SGHTA, CDR2 FQGNSA. V lost 5 bases, J lost 4 bases, and 18 bases lay in between. The CDR3 length is 16 residues. CDR3 DNA: TGTGCCAGCAGCCCCCAAGCGTTAGGCGGTTACAATGAGCAGTTCTTC. Its translation: CASSPQALGGYNEQFF.

The chain uses TRBV5-3 and TRBJ2-1, with D perhaps TRBD2 (7 bases). TRBV5-3 is reported as an ORF; its role is uncertain. There are 16 residues in the CDR3. The germline V and J ends were trimmed by 4 bases and 2 bases, with 16 bases remaining between them. The CDR3 DNA sequence: TGTGCCAGAAGCCGGGTAGGGGGGGAAGCCTACAATGAGCAGTTCTTC. Translated: CARSRVGGEAYNEQFF.

The chain has TRBV9 and TRBJ1-1, with a tentative D call TRBD1 (6 bases). This CDR3 has 14 residues. The V end lost 0 bases, the J end lost 5 bases, and 11 bases lay between the germline ends. Germline CDR1 reads SGDLS; CDR2 reads YYNGEE. Written as DNA, the CDR3 is TGTGCCAGCAGCGTAGATCAGGGGACTACTGAAGCTTTCTTT. It encodes CASSVDQGTTEAFF.

J is TRBJ2-1 and V is TRBV6-5; D remains unclear. Germline V CDR1 and CDR2: MNHEY, SVGAGI. Trimming took off 2 bases at V and 8 bases at J, with 4 bases between the two ends. The CDR3 runs to 11 residues. CDR3 in DNA: TGTGCCAGCAGTTACCGATATGAGCAGTTCTTC. It codes for CASSYRYEQFF.

About this clone: One end of the junction is discordant with germline, which a read error may explain. The V and J genes are TRBV7-3 and TRBJ2-1; 13 bases fit TRBD2. From germline, CDR1 is SGHTA and CDR2 FQGTGA. The CDR3 is 15 residues long. The CDR3 sequence is CASSLTGTSGDQQFF. The CDR3 region has the DNA TGTGCCAGCAGCCTAACCGGGACTAGCGGGGACCAGCAGTTCTTC.

J is TRBJ2-7 and V is TRBV27, with 7 bases lining up with TRBD1. CDR1 MNHEY and CDR2 SMNVEV come from the germline V gene (reference sequence). The CDR3 is 14 amino acids. With V trimmed by 5 bases and J by 4 bases, 8 bases remained unmatched. The CDR3 DNA follows: TGTGCCAGCAGTCACCGACAGGGTCCGTACGAGCAGTACTTC. Translated: CASSHRQGPYEQYF.

This sequence joins TRBV11-2 and TRBJ1-2, with a possible D match to TRBD1 (5 bases). The CDR3 totals 16 residues. Germline CDR1 is SGHAT and CDR2 is FQNNGV. The V end lost 5 bases, the J end lost 6 bases, and 22 bases lay between the germline ends. In nucleotides, the CDR3 is TGTGCCAGCAGCAAAGTCGCTGACGCACAGGACGATGGCTACACCTTC. This translates into CASSKVADAQDDGYTF.

This clone was seen a handful of times. The V call is TRBV7-3, the J call TRBJ2-7, with 9 bases aligning to TRBD1. The V gene's germline CDR1 is SGHTA and CDR2 FQGTGA. The V and J ends lost 5 bases and 0 bases, in that order; junction bases with no gene match: 5. The length of the CDR3 is 15 residues. CDR3 in amino acids: CASSPGQGSSYEQYF. CDR3 nucleotide sequence: TGTGCCAGCAGCCCAGGACAGGGGAGCTCCTACGAGCAGTACTTC.

The chain joins TRBV5-1 to TRBJ2-7; D may be TRBD2 (6 bases). The V gene lost 0 bases and the J gene lost 3 bases, with 7 bases spanning the gap. Per the germline V gene, CDR1 is SGHRS and CDR2 is YFSETQ. CDR3 length: 13 amino acids. As DNA, the CDR3 is TGCGCCAGCAGCTTGGGGGGACTCTACGAGCAGTACTTC. Translating it yields CASSLGGLYEQYF.

The genes are TRBV28 and TRBJ1-4, with D perhaps matching TRBD1 (5 bases). Germline V gene lookup returns CDR1 MDHEN and CDR2 SYDVKM. V lost 6 bases, J lost 4 bases, and 21 bases lay in between. CDR3 length: 17 residues. The CDR3 DNA sequence: TGTGCCAGCAGACTAAGAAGCCTGGGACGGAATAATGAAAAACTGTTTTTT. This codes for CASRLRSLGRNNEKLFF. Based on the CDR3 plus reference TRBV28 and TRBJ1-4, the full variable domain is DVKVTQSSRYLVKRTGEKVFLECVQDMDHENMFWYRQDPGLGLRLIYFSYDVKMKEKGDIPEGYSVSREKKERFSLILESASTNQTSMYLCASRLRSLGRNNEKLFFGSGTQLSVL.